This TCR beta chain was obtained from a study of shared clonotypes between healthy human individuals. About the research overall: CD8 memory received one plate per donor, CD8 naive two, CD4 memory three and CD4 naive three. Study-level findings and limits: Read depth was anticipated to influence clonotype sharing among donors.

Concerning this clone: Its antigen is undetermined.

Sorted-subset replicate PCRs used 200 ng DNA, about 30,000 T cell genomes. Sequencing was performed with immunoSEQ multiplex PCR; in TCRdb, only in-frame clones are kept and a portion is missing. The profile covers about 1.5 million clones, with about 98% appearing a single time and roughly 0.45% taken by the ten largest. The source material was naive CD4+ T cells sorted from blood. This sample's subset: CD45RA+ positively selected. The TCR comes from a man aged 25 to 40 in good health.

The CDR3 spells CASSLVRQADTQYF. CDR3 bases: TGTGCCAGCAGTTTAGTTCGACAGGCGGATACGCAGTATTTT. The V gene is TRBV27, the J gene TRBJ2-3; the D gene is possibly TRBD1 (6 bases). Trimming removed 2 bases from V and 6 bases from J, with 12 bases in between. The CDR3 loop spans 14 amino acids. In germline, CDR1 is MNHEY, CDR2 SMNVEV (reference sequence).